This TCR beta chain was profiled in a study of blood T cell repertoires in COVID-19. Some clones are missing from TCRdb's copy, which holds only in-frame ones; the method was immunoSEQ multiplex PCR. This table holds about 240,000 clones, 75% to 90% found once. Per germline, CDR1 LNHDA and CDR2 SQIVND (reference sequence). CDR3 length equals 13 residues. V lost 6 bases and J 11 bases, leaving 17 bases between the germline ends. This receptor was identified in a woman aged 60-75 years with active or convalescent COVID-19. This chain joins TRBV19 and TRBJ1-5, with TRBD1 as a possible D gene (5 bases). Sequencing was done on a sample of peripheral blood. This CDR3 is CASSGQGSSAQHF. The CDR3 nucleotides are TGTGCCAGTAGCGGGCAGGGTAGTTCAGCCCAGCATTTT.